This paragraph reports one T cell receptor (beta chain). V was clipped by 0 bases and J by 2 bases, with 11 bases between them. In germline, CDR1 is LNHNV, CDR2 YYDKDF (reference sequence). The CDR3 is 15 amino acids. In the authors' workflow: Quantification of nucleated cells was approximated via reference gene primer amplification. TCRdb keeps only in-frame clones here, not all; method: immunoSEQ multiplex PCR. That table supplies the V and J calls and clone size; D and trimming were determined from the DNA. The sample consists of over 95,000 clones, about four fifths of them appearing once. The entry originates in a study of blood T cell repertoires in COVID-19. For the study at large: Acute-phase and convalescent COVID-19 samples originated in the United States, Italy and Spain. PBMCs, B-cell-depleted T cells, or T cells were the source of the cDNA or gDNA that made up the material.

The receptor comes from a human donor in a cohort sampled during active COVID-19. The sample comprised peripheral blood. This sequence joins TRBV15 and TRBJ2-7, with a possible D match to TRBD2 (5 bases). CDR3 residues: CATSRDPGFAYEQYF. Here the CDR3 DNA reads TGTGCCACCAGCAGAGATCCGGGGTTTGCCTACGAGCAGTACTTC. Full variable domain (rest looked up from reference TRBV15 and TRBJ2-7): DAMVIQNPRYQVTQFGKPVTLSCSQTLNHNVMYWYQQKSSQAPKLLFHYYDKDFNNEADTPDNFQSRRPNTSFCFLDIRSPGLGDTAMYLCATSRDPGFAYEQYFGPGTRLTVT.